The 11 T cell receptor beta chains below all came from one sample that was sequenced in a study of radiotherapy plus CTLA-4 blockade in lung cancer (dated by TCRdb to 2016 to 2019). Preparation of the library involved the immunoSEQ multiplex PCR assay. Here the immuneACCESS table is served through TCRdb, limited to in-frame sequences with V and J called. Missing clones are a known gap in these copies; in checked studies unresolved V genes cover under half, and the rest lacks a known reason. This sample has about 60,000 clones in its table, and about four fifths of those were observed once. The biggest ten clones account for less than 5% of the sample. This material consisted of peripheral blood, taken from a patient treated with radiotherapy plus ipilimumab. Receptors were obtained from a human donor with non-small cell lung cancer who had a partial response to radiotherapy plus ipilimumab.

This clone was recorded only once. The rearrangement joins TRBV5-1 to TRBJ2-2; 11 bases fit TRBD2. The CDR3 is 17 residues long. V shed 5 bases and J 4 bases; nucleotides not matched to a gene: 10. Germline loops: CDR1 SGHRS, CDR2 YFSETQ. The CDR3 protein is CASRPTSGRRPTGELFF. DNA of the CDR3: TGCGCCAGCAGGCCCACTAGCGGGAGACGCCCCACCGGGGAGCTGTTTTTT. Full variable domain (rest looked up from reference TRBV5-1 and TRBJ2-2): KAGVTQTPRYLIKTRGQQVTLSCSPISGHRSVSWYQQTPGQGLQFLFEYFSETQRNKGNFPGRFSGRQFSNSRSEMNVSTLELGDSALYLCASRPTSGRRPTGELFFGEGSRLTVL.

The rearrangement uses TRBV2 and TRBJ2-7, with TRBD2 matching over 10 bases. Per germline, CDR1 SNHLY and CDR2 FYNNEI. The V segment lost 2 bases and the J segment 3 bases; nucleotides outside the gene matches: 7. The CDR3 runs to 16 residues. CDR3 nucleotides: TGTGCCAGCAGTGAATCAACTAGCGGGATGGGCTACGAGCAGTACTTC. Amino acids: CASSESTSGMGYEQYF.

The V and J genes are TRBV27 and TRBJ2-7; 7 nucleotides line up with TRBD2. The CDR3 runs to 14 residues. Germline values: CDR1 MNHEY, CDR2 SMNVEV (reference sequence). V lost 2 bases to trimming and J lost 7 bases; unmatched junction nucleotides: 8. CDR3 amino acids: CASSLGGVAEEQYF. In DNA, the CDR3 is TGTGCCAGCAGTTTAGGGGGGGTAGCAGAGGAGCAGTACTTC.

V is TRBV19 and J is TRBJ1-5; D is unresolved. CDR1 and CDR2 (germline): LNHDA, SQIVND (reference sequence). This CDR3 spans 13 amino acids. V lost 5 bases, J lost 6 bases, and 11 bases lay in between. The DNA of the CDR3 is TGTGCCAGTAGTCTCGACGGCGGTCAGCCCCAGCATTTT. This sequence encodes CASSLDGGQPQHF.

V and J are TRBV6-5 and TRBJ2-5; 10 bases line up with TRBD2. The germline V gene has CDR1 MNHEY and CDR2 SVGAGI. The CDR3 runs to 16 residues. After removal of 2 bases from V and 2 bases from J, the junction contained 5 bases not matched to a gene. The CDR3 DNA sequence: TGTGCCAGCAGTTACAGCGGGAGGGTCCCACAAGAGACCCAGTACTTC. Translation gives CASSYSGRVPQETQYF.

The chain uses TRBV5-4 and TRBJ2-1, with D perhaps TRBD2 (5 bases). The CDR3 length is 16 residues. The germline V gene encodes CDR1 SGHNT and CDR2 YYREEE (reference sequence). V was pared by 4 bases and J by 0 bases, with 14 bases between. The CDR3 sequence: CASSQATGSSYNEQFF. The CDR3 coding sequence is TGTGCCAGCAGCCAGGCGACGGGGAGCTCCTACAATGAGCAGTTCTTC.

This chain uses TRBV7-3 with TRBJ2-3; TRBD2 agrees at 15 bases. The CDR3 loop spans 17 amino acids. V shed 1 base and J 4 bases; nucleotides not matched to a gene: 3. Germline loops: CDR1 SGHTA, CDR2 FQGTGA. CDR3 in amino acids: CASSLMGLAGGADTQYF. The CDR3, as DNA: TGTGCCAGCAGCTTAATGGGACTAGCGGGAGGTGCAGATACGCAGTATTTT.

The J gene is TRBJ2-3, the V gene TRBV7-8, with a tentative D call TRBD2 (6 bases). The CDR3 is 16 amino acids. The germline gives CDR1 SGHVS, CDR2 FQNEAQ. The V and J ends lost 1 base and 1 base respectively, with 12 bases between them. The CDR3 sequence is CASSLDLGGGTDTQYF. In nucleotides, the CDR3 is TGTGCCAGCAGCTTAGACCTGGGGGGAGGCACAGATACGCAGTATTTT.

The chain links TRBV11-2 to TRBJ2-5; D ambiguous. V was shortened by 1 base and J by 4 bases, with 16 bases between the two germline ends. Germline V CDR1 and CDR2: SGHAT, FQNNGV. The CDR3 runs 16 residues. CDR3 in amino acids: CASSLGSAPRGETQYF. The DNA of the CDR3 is TGTGCCAGCAGCTTAGGCTCGGCTCCGAGAGGAGAGACCCAGTACTTC. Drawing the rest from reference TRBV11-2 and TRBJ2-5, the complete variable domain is EAGVAQSPRYKIIEKRQSVAFWCNPISGHATLYWYQQILGQGPKLLIQFQNNGVVDDSQLPKDRFSAERLKGVDSTLKIQPAKLEDSAVYLCASSLGSAPRGETQYFGPGTRLLVL.

CDR3 nucleotide sequence: TGCGCCAGCAGCTTGGTAGCCGGCAAAAACATTCAGTACTTC. This codes for CASSLVAGKNIQYF. This sequence joins TRBV5-1 and TRBJ2-4, with D uncertain. V lost 0 bases to trimming and J lost 3 bases, with 7 bases between them. From germline, CDR1 is SGHRS and CDR2 YFSETQ. The CDR3 sequence is 14 residues long.

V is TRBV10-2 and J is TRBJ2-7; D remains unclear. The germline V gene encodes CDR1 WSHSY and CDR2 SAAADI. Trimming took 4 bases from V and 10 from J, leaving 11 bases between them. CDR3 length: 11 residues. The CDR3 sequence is CASSVPLCQYF. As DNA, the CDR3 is TGCGCCAGCAGTGTTCCCCTCTGTCAGTACTTC.